These 17 T cell receptor beta chains were all obtained from the same sample, sequenced in a study of preoperative IRX-2 immunotherapy in early breast cancer. Generated by immunoSEQ multiplex PCR, the TCRdb table keeps only in-frame clones and is missing some. This table holds 25,000 to 30,000 clones, roughly 77% found once. As for treatment: preoperative locoregional IRX-2 cytokine immunotherapy. The specimen comprised lymph node tissue, sampled after IRX-2 immunotherapy. The receptor source for this set is a human donor with breast cancer.

The rearrangement uses TRBV14 and TRBJ2-2; D gene unclear. Germline CDR1 is SGHDN and CDR2 is FVKESK. V lost 3 bases to trimming and J lost 6 bases, with 5 bases between them. The CDR3 sequence is 12 residues long. The CDR3 coding sequence is TGTGCCAGCAGCCAGTGGTCCGGGGAGCTGTTTTTT. This codes for CASSQWSGELFF.

The gene calls are TRBV18 and TRBJ1-5, with D possibly matching TRBD1 (5 bases). Germline V gives CDR1 KGHSH, CDR2 LQKENI. CDR3 length: 15 residues. V was cut by 6 bases and J by 7 bases, with 19 bases left in between. CDR3 in DNA: TGTGCCAGCTCGGCCTCGGTTGGGGGAAGACAGCCCCAGCATTTT. It translates to CASSASVGGRQPQHF.

The CDR3 spells CASSLYLSGSEKLFF. Written as DNA, the CDR3 is TGTGCCAGCAGCTTATACCTGTCAGGGTCGGAAAAACTGTTTTTT. The chain is built from TRBV11-3 and TRBJ1-4; possibly TRBD1 for D (5 bases). Germline values: CDR1 SGHNT, CDR2 YENEEA. Trimming stripped 2 bases from V and 8 bases from J, with 15 bases between. This CDR3 has 15 residues.

This chain joins TRBV11-3 and TRBJ1-3; D uncertain. Germline-derived CDR1 and CDR2 are SGHNT and YENEEA. Trimming pared 5 bases from V and 0 bases from J, leaving 17 bases between. There are 17 residues in the CDR3. The CDR3 loop reads CASSPEERPTSGNTIYF. For the CDR3, the DNA is TGTGCCAGCAGCCCCGAGGAAAGACCCACCTCTGGAAACACCATATATTTT. The full variable domain, in which reference TRBV11-3 and TRBJ1-3 provide the parts outside the CDR3, is EAGVVQSPRYKIIEKKQPVAFWCNPISGHNTLYWYLQNLGQGPELLIRYENEEAVDDSQLPKDRFSAERLKGVDSTLKIQPAELGDSAVYLCASSPEERPTSGNTIYFGEGSWLTVV.

The rearrangement uses TRBV6-8 and TRBJ2-7; D may be TRBD1 or TRBD2 (5 bases each). The length of the CDR3 is 15 residues. The germline gives CDR1 MNHGY, CDR2 SAAAGT. For the CDR3, the DNA is TGTGTCAGCAGTTTGTCCGGGACGGGTGGCTACGAGCAGTACGTC. This sequence encodes CVSSLSGTGGYEQYV.

This clone was seen a handful of times. J is TRBJ1-5 and V is TRBV6-8; D is unresolved. Trimming took off 0 bases at V and 6 bases at J, with 6 bases between the two ends. Germline V gene lookup returns CDR1 MNHGY and CDR2 SAAAGT. CDR3 length equals 13 residues. Here the CDR3 reads CASSYSKGQPQHF. The CDR3 bases are TGTGCCAGCAGTTACTCGAAGGGTCAGCCCCAGCATTTT.

This chain joins TRBV19 and TRBJ1-6, with TRBD1 matching over 7 bases. The CDR3 contains 15 residues. The V gene's germline CDR1 is LNHDA and CDR2 SQIVND (reference sequence). Trimming at V came to 4 bases and at J to 6 bases, leaving 6 bases not matched to a gene. The CDR3 coding sequence is TGTGCCAGTAGTACCCGGGACAGTGGTAATTCACCCCTCCACTTT. This translates into CASSTRDSGNSPLHF.

V usage is TRBV19 and J usage is TRBJ1-4; 8 nucleotides agree with TRBD1. V shed 7 bases, J shed 8 bases, and the junction held 9 bases outside the gene matches. In germline, CDR1 is LNHDA, CDR2 SQIVND (reference sequence). CDR3 length: 14 amino acids. This CDR3 is CASTSAGGGEKLFF. The CDR3 region has the DNA TGTGCCAGTACCTCCGCAGGGGGCGGGGAAAAACTGTTTTTT.

This chain links TRBV4-1 with TRBJ1-6; maybe TRBD1 (6 bases). CDR3 length: 17 residues. V lost 5 bases and J 7 bases, leaving 21 bases between the germline ends. Germline values: CDR1 MGHRA, CDR2 YSYEKL. The CDR3 coding sequence is TGCGCCAGCAGCGCACCGCCGGGGGCGGGGGGAAATTCACCCCTCCACTTT. Translation gives CASSAPPGAGGNSPLHF.

The chain recombines TRBV10-3 with TRBJ2-1; D not certain. The CDR3 runs 14 residues. The germline V gene has CDR1 ENHRY and CDR2 SYGVKD. Trimming cost V 0 bases and J 8 bases, with 11 bases left between them. The CDR3 protein is CAISESPVGHEQFF. The CDR3 nucleotides read TGTGCCATCAGTGAGTCGCCGGTTGGGCATGAGCAGTTCTTC.

The V gene is TRBV19, the J gene TRBJ2-2; no firm D call. Germline CDR1 reads LNHDA; CDR2 reads SQIVND (reference sequence). The CDR3 runs 15 residues. V dropped 11 bases and J dropped 0 bases, with 16 bases sitting between them. Here the CDR3 DNA reads TGTGCCTGTAATGTTGGCGGCGCGAACACCGGGGAGCTGTTTTTT. As protein: CACNVGGANTGELFF. The variable domain in full, completed from reference TRBV19 and TRBJ2-2, reads DGGITQSPKYLFRKEGQNVTLSCEQNLNHDAMYWYRQDPGQGLRLIYYSQIVNDFQKGDIAEGYSVSREKKESFPLTVTSAQKNPTAFYLCACNVGGANTGELFFGEGSRLTVL.

The chain joins TRBV6-7 to TRBJ1-1, with 9 positions matching TRBD1. TRBV6-7 is known as an ORF, though its function is uncertain. This CDR3 is built from 16 residues. The V segment lost 5 bases and the J segment 1 base; nucleotides outside the gene matches: 8. The CDR3 here is CASSEAGGQGNTEAFF. The CDR3 nucleotides are TGTGCCAGCAGTGAAGCGGGGGGACAGGGGAACACTGAAGCTTTCTTT.

V is TRBV6-8 and J is TRBJ1-1; D uncertain. The V and J ends lost 3 bases and 0 bases respectively, with 11 bases between them. Germline lookup yields CDR1 MNHGY and CDR2 SAAAGT. This CDR3 has 15 amino acids. The DNA for the CDR3 is TGTGCCAGCAGTTATTCCGGAAACATGAACACTGAAGCTTTCTTT. Translated: CASSYSGNMNTEAFF.

This clone was counted between two and nine times. The gene calls are TRBV19 and TRBJ1-2; 7 bases line up with TRBD1. Germline loops: CDR1 LNHDA, CDR2 SQIVND (reference sequence). The CDR3 spans 15 residues. J was trimmed by 5 bases and V by 7 bases; bases with no gene match: 13. The DNA for the CDR3 is TGTGCCAGTATAGATAAGGGGGCTTCCGGGTATGGCTACACCTTC. Its protein is CASIDKGASGYGYTF.

This chain uses TRBV5-1 with TRBJ2-2; D gene ambiguous. V lost 2 bases, J lost 2 bases, and 10 bases lay in between. CDR3 size: 15 residues. Per the germline V gene, CDR1 is SGHRS and CDR2 is YFSETQ. The CDR3: CASSLWGYNTGELFF. The CDR3, as DNA: TGCGCCAGCAGCTTATGGGGATACAACACCGGGGAGCTGTTTTTT.

This clone was counted only a few times. The V and J genes are TRBV14 and TRBJ2-1; 7 bases fit TRBD1. Losses at the gene ends were 4 bases for V and 10 bases for J; bases not matched to a gene: 16. Looked up from germline, CDR1 is SGHDN and CDR2 is FVKESK. The CDR3 is made up of 16 amino acids. DNA for the CDR3: TGTGCCAGCAGCCCAGGACAGGTAAAGGTTGGGGACGAGCAGTTCTTC. As protein: CASSPGQVKVGDEQFF.

This clone was seen just once. The CDR3 coding sequence is TGTGCCAGTAGTGACGGACAGGGGGCGCGAAGTGAAAAACTGTTTTTT. This sequence encodes CASSDGQGARSEKLFF. The V and J genes are TRBV19 and TRBJ1-4; TRBD1 aligns across 11 bases. Germline V gene lookup returns CDR1 LNHDA and CDR2 SQIVND (reference sequence). The CDR3 has 16 residues. The V gene end was trimmed by 5 bases and the J gene end by 7 bases; junction bases not matched to a gene: 9.